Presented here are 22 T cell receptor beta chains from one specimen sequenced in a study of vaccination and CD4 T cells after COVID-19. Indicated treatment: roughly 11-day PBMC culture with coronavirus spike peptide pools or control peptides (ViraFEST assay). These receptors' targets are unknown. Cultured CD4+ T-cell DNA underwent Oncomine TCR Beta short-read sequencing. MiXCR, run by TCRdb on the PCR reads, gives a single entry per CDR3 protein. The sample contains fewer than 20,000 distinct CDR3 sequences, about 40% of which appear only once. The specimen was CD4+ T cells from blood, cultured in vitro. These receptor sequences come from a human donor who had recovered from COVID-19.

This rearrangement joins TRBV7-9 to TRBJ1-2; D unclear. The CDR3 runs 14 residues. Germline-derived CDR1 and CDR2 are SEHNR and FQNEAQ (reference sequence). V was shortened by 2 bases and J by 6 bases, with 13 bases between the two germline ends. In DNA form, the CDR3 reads TGTGCCAGCAGCTTATCTCAGCGAGGGCATGGCTACACCTTC. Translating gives CASSLSQRGHGYTF.

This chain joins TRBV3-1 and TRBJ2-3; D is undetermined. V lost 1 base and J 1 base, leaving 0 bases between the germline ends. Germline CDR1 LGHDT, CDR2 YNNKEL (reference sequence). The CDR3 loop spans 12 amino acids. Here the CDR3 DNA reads TGTGCCAGCAGCCAAGGCACAGATACGCAGTATTTT. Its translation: CASSQGTDTQYF.

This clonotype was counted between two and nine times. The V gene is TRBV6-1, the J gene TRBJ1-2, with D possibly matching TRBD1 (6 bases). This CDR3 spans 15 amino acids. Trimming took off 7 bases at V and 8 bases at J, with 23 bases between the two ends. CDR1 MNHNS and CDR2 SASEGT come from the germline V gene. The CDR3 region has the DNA TGTGCCAGCACGAAGGTCGGCCAGGGGCCTTCGGGCTACACCTTC. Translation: CASTKVGQGPSGYTF.

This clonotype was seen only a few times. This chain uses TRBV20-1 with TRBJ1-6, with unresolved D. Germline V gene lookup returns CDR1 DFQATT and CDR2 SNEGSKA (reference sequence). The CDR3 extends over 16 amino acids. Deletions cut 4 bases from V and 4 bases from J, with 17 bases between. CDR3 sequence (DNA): TGCAGTGCTAAACCGCCAGGCCAATTTTATAATTCACCCCTCCACTTT. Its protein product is CSAKPPGQFYNSPLHF.

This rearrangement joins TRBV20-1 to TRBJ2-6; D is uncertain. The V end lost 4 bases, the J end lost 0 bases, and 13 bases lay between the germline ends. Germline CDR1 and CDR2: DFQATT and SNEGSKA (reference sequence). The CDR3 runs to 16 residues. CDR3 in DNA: TGCAGTGCTATAGGACGGATAAACTCTGGGGCCAACGTCCTGACTTTC. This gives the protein CSAIGRINSGANVLTF.

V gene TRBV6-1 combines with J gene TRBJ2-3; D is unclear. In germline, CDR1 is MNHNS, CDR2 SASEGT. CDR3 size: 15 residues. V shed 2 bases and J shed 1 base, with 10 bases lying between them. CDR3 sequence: CASSELFLGTDTQYF. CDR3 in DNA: TGTGCCAGCAGTGAACTTTTTCTGGGCACAGATACGCAGTATTTT.

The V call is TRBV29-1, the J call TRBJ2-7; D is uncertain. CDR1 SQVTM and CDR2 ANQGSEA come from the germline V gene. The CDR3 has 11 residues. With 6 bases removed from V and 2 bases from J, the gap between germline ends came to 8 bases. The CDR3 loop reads CSVLRPYEQYF. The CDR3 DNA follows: TGCAGCGTCCTAAGGCCCTACGAGCAGTACTTC.

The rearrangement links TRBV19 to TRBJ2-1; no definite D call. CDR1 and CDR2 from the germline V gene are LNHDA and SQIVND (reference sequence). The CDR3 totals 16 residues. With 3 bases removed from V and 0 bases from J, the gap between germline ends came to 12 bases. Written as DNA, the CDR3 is TGTGCCAGTAGTATCCTGAGGAGTCTCTCCTACAATGAGCAGTTCTTC. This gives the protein CASSILRSLSYNEQFF.

In nucleotides, the CDR3 is TGCAGTTTCCCGAGCGGCACAGATACGCAGTATTTT. This codes for CSFPSGTDTQYF. The rearrangement links TRBV29-1 to TRBJ2-3; D gene uncertain. The CDR3 spans 12 residues. Germline CDR1 and CDR2: SQVTM and ANQGSEA.

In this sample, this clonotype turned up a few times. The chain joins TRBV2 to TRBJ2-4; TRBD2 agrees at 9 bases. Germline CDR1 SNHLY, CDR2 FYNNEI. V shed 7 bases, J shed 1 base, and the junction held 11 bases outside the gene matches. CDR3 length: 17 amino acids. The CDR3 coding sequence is TGTGCCAGCATGACTAGCGGCCTACGCATGGCCAAAAACATTCAGTACTTC. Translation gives CASMTSGLRMAKNIQYF.

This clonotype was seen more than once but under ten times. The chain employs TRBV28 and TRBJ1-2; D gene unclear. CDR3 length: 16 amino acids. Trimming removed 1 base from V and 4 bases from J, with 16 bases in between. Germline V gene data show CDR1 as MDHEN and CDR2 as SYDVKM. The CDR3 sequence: CASSLSRRRNTYGYTF. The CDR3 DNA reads TGTGCCAGCAGTTTATCCCGACGACGGAATACCTATGGCTACACCTTC.

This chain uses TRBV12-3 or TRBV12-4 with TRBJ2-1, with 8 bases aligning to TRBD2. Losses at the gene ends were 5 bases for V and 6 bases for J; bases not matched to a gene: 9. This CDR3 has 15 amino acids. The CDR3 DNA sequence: TGTGCCAGCAGTCGCGCGTCAGCGGGAGCCAATGAGCAGTTCTTC. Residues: CASSRASAGANEQFF.

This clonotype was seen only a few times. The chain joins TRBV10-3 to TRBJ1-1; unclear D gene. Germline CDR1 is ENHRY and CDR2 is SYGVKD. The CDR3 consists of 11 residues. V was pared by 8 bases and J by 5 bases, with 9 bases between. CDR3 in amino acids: CAISRGTEAFF. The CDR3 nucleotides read TGTGCCATCTCTAGAGGGACTGAAGCTTTCTTT.

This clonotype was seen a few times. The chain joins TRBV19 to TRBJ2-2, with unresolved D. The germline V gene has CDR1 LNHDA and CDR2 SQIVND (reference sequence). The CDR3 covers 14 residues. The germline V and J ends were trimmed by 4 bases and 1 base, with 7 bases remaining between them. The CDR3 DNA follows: TGTGCCAGTAGTAAGTTGCGGAACACCGGGGAGCTGTTTTTT. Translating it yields CASSKLRNTGELFF.

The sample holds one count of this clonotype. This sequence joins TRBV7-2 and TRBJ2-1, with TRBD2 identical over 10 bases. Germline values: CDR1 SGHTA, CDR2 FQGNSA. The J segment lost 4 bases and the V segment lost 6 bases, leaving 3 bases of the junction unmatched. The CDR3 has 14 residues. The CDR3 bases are TGTGCCAGCAGGCCGGGACTAGCGTACAATGAGCAGTTCTTC. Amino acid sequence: CASRPGLAYNEQFF. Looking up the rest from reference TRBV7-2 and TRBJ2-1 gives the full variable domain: GAGVSQSPSNKVTEKGKDVELRCDPISGHTALYWYRQSLGQGLEFLIYFQGNSAPDKSGLPSDRFSAERTGGSVSTLTIQRTQQEDSAVYLCASRPGLAYNEQFFGPGTRLTVL.

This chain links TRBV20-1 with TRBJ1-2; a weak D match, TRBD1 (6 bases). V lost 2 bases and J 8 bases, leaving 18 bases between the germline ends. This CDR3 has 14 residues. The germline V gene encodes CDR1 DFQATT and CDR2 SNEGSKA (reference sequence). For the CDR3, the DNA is TGCAGTGCTAGACGGACAGCCGAGGGTTGGGGCTACACCTTC. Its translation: CSARRTAEGWGYTF.

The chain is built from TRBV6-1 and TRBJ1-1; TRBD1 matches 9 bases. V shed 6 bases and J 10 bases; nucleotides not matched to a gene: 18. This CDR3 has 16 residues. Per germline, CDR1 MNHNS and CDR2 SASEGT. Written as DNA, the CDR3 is TGTGCCAGCAGCGACCCCTCGGACAGGGGAGTGGTCGGAGCTTTCTTT. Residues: CASSDPSDRGVVGAFF.

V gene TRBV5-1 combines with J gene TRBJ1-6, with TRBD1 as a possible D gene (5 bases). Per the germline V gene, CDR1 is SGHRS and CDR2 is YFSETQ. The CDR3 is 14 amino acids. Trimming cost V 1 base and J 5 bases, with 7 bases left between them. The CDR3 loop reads CASSLSGNNSPLHF. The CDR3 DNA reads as TGCGCCAGCAGCTTGTCAGGGAATAATTCACCCCTCCACTTT.

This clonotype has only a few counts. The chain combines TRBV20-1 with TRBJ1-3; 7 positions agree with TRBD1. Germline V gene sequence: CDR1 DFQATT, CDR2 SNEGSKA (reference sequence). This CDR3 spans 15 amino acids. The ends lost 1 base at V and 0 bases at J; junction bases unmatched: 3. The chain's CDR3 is CSARGDRDSGNTIYF. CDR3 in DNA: TGCAGTGCTAGAGGGGACAGAGACTCTGGAAACACCATATATTTT.

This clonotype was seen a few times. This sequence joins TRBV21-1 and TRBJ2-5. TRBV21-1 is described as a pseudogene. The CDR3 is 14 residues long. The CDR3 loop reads CASSPRSEEETQYF. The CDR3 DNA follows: TGTGCCAGCAGCCCGAGGTCGGAAGAAGAGACCCAGTACTTC.

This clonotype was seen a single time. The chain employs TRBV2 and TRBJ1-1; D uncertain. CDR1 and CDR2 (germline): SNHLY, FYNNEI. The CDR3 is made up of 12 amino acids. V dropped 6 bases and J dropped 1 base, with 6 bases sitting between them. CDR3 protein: CASRVGNTEAFF. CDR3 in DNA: TGTGCCAGCAGGGTAGGGAACACTGAAGCTTTCTTT.

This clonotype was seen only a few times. CDR3 DNA: TGTGCCAGCAGTGAACAGGGGGCGAATAATTCACCCCTCCACTTT. Protein product: CASSEQGANNSPLHF. The chain carries TRBV2 and TRBJ1-6; TRBD1 matches at 8 bases. The CDR3 is 15 residues long. J was trimmed by 5 bases and V by 2 bases; bases with no gene match: 2. Germline V CDR1 and CDR2: SNHLY, FYNNEI.